A selection of T cell receptor beta chains follows, all from one sample in a study of T cells in Graves' hyperthyroidism and ophthalmopathy. Via MiXCR, TCRdb re-called the multiplex PCR reads, giving one row per CDR3 protein. The sample consists of 600,000 to 700,000 distinct CDR3 sequences, roughly 14% of them appearing once. Sequencing input: blood. These TCRs come from a woman aged 35 to 49 with Graves' ophthalmopathy. CDR3s include the opening cysteine and the closing phenylalanine or tryptophan. D genes are given only for firm matches. Not all rows give a size; the values are once, few, many and, for expanded clones, a class.

TRBV2	-	13	many	TRBJ1-2	TGTGCCAGCAGTGCGGGGGATAACTATGGCTACACCTTC	CASSAGDNYGYTF
TRBV28	TRBD1	15	many	TRBJ2-2	TGTGCCAGCAGACGCCGGGACAGAGGCACCGGGGAGCTGTTTTTT	CASRRRDRGTGELFF
TRBV7-2	TRBD1	15	many	TRBJ1-1	TGTGCCAGCAGCTCCGGGACAGGGCTGGGCACTGAAGCTTTCTTT	CASSSGTGLGTEAFF
TRBV2	-	12	many	TRBJ2-7	TGTGCCAGCCTTAGCGGAGTCTACGAGCAGTACTTC	CASLSGVYEQYF
TRBV19	TRBD1	14	many	TRBJ1-1	TGTGCCAGTAGCAACACAGGGGCGAACACTGAAGCTTTCTTT	CASSNTGANTEAFF
TRBV20-1	-	14	many	TRBJ2-2	TGCAGTGCTGCGTCAATTTGGAGCTCCGGGGAGCTGTTTTTT	CSAASIWSSGELFF
TRBV18	-	15	few	TRBJ1-5	TGTGCCAGCTCACCTAAGGGCAGCCCCGATCAGCCCCAGCATTTT	CASSPKGSPDQPQHF
TRBV6-1	-	13	many	TRBJ1-2	TGTGCCAGCAGTCCGACAACTCCGTATGGCTACACCTTC	CASSPTTPYGYTF
TRBV20-1	-	14	-	TRBJ2-5	TGCAGTGCGCCGATTCCTTGGGATCGGGAGACCCAGTACTTC	CSAPIPWDRETQYF
TRBV15	TRBD1	13	many	TRBJ1-2	TGTGCCACCAGCTCACGGACAGGGGGAAGCTACACCTTC	CATSSRTGGSYTF
TRBV6-5	-	13	many	TRBJ1-1	TGTGCCAGCACCTACTCGGGAAATGCTGAAGCTTTCTTT	CASTYSGNAEAFF
TRBV7-2	TRBD1	15	few	TRBJ1-6	TGTGCCAGCAGTCCAAGACAGGGGATTAGGTCACCCCTCCACTTT	CASSPRQGIRSPLHF
TRBV10-3	TRBD2	16	many	TRBJ2-7	TGTGCCATCAGTGACACGCTAGCGGTTTTATCCTACGAGCAGTACTTC	CAISDTLAVLSYEQYF
TRBV29-1	-	12	many	TRBJ2-5	TGCAGCGTTGTAGCGAGTGGAGAGACCCAGTACTTC	CSVVASGETQYF
TRBV12-5	-	14	-	TRBJ1-1	TGTGCTAGTGGTTTGGGCTCTGAACGCACTGAAGCTTTCTTT	CASGLGSERTEAFF
TRBV6-1	TRBD1	15	many	TRBJ1-1	TGTGCCAGCATGTGGGACAGGGAGTCGAACACTGAAGCTTTCTTT	CASMWDRESNTEAFF
TRBV24-1	TRBD1	15	many	TRBJ2-2	TGTGCCACCCGAAGGACAGGTACCAACACCGGGGAGCTGTTTTTT	CATRRTGTNTGELFF
TRBV11-2	-	18	-	TRBJ1-2	TGTGCCAGCAGCTTATATCCCTTTGTATCGGCTGGAGGATATGGCTACACCTTC	CASSLYPFVSAGGYGYTF
TRBV5-6	-	14	many	TRBJ1-2	TGTGCCAGCAGCGGGTCGACAAGGTTCTATGGTTGGACCTTC	CASSGSTRFYGWTF
TRBV12-3/TRBV12-4	-	12	-	TRBJ2-7	TGTGCCAGCACCGATTCCTCAGGCGAGCAGTACTTC	CASTDSSGEQYF
TRBV6-2/TRBV6-3	-	13	-	TRBJ2-7	TGTGCCAGCAGTTACAGGAGTGGATACGAGCAGTACTTC	CASSYRSGYEQYF
TRBV28	-	15	many	TRBJ1-1	TGTGCCAGCAGTTCTCTCAGCCTCCTGAACACTGAAGCTTTCTTT	CASSSLSLLNTEAFF
TRBV4-2	-	15	many	TRBJ1-1	TGTGCCAGCAGCGGTAGGGGAGGAGGGAACACTGAAGCTTTCTTT	CASSGRGGGNTEAFF
TRBV3-1	-	14	few	TRBJ1-2	TGTGCCAGTGGATCCCATTACAAGGACTATGGCTACACCTTC	CASGSHYKDYGYTF
TRBV12-3/TRBV12-4	TRBD1	15	many	TRBJ1-6	TGTGCCAGCAGTTTGTCAGGGGGGGGTAATTCACCCCTCCACTTT	CASSLSGGGNSPLHF
TRBV6-2/TRBV6-3	-	15	many	TRBJ1-1	TGTGCCAGCAGTTCTAGGGGGGGAATGAACACTGAAGCTTTCTTT	CASSSRGGMNTEAFF
TRBV28	-	19	few	TRBJ2-5	TGTGCCAGCAGTTCGATTCCCAGGACGTTCAGGGGTCAACAAGAGACCCAGTACTTC	CASSSIPRTFRGQQETQYF
TRBV12-3/TRBV12-4	-	15	many	TRBJ2-5	TGTGCCAGCAGTTTATCCCAGGGGACCCAAGAGACCCAGTACTTC	CASSLSQGTQETQYF
TRBV5-1	TRBD2	18	-	TRBJ2-2	TGCGCCAGCAGCTTGCTCCGGACTAGCGGTCTGAACACCGGGGAGCTGTTTTTT	CASSLLRTSGLNTGELFF
TRBV10-3	-	12	-	TRBJ1-1	TGTGCCTCCAGGACGGAGAACACTGAAGCTTTCTTT	CASRTENTEAFF
TRBV28	TRBD2	14	many	TRBJ2-5	TGTGCCAGCAGTTCTCGGACTAGTGGGGAGACCCAGTACTTC	CASSSRTSGETQYF
TRBV11-2	TRBD1	16	once	TRBJ1-2	TGTGCCAGCAGCATTCATACTTCGACAGGGGGCGATGGCTACACCTTC	CASSIHTSTGGDGYTF
TRBV20-1	TRBD1	16	-	TRBJ2-5	TGCAGTGCTAGCCAACACGGACAGGGGGCTTTGAAGACCCAGTACTTC	CSASQHGQGALKTQYF
TRBV4-3	-	14	many	TRBJ1-2	TGCGCCAGCAGCCAAGATTGGACGTCGGAAGGCTACACCTTC	CASSQDWTSEGYTF
TRBV2	-	12	many	TRBJ2-5	TGTGCCAGCAGTGAGAACGAAGAGACCCAGTACTTC	CASSENEETQYF
TRBV12-3/TRBV12-4	-	14	-	TRBJ2-7	TGTGCCAGCAGTTTCCGGGCAGGGTCCTACGAGCAGTACTTC	CASSFRAGSYEQYF
TRBV29-1	-	14	-	TRBJ1-1	TGCAGCGGGATTGGGGGGGAAGTGAACACTGAAGCTTTCTTT	CSGIGGEVNTEAFF
TRBV7-6	TRBD2	16	many	TRBJ2-5	TGTGCCAGCAGCTCAAGAATCGGGAGGGCCAGAGAGACCCAGTACTTC	CASSSRIGRARETQYF
TRBV30	-	13	-	TRBJ2-7	TGTGCCTGGAGTGTGCACAGTTATGACGAGCAGTACTTC	CAWSVHSYDEQYF
TRBV2	-	13	many	TRBJ2-5	TGTGCCAGCAGTGAAGCCTCCCAAGAGACCCAGTACTTC	CASSEASQETQYF
TRBV19	-	17	-	TRBJ2-6	TGTGCCAGTAGTCCTGGACACCTATCCTCTGGGGCCAACGTCCTGACTTTC	CASSPGHLSSGANVLTF
TRBV12-3/TRBV12-4	TRBD2	14	many	TRBJ2-7	TGTGCCAGCAGCAGTGGGACTAGTCTCTACGAGCAGTACTTC	CASSSGTSLYEQYF